This TCR beta chain was obtained from a study of CD8 T cells in ankylosing spondylitis. This CDR3 contains 12 residues. The V segment lost 8 bases and the J segment 7 bases; nucleotides outside the gene matches: 4. Looked up from germline, CDR1 is MNHNY and CDR2 is SVGAGI (reference sequence). A single record per CDR3 protein comes from TCRdb applying MiXCR to the 5' RACE reads. Here the sample spans 350,000 to 400,000 distinct CDR3 sequences, roughly 22% being singletons. The TCR sequence derives from a male donor with ankylosing spondylitis or in good health (not recorded which). The chain uses TRBV6-6 and TRBJ2-2; 7 bases are shared with TRBD2. What was sequenced was blood, either unsorted or a sorted T cell fraction (not recorded which). The CDR3 DNA follows: TGTGCCAGCTTGGGGGGGATCGGGGAGCTGTTTTTT. Protein sequence: CASLGGIGELFF.